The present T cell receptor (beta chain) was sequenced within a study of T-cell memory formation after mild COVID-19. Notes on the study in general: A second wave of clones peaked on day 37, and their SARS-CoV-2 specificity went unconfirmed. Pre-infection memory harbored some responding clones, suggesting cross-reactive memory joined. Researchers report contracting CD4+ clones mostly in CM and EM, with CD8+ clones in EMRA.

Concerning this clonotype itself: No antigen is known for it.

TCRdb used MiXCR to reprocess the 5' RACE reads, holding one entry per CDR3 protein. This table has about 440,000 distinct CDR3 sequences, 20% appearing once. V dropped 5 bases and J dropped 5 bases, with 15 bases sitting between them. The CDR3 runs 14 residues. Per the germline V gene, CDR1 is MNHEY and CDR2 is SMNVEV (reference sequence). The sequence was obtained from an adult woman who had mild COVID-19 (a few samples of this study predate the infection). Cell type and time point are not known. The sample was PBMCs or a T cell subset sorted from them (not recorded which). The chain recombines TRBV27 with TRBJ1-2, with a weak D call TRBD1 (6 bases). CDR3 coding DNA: TGTGCCAGCAGTCCTCAGGGGTCGGCATATGGCTACACCTTC. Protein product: CASSPQGSAYGYTF.